This T cell receptor (beta chain) comes out of a study of regulatory T cells in long-lasting Graves disease. Time point reported: newly diagnosed GD, antithyroid drugs for less than 3 months. PBMCs provided the RNA from which the TCR library was made. This clonotype was seen a few times. Arm-PCR of CDR3 regions and iRepertoire HTBI primers were the basis on which TCR beta libraries were built. TCRdb re-analysed the multiplex PCR reads in MiXCR, keeping a single row per CDR3 protein. Of more than 300,000 distinct CDR3 sequences listed, 15% to 20% were seen once; the top ten hold around 20%. This CDR3 contains 12 residues. From germline, CDR1 is DFQATT and CDR2 SNEGSKA (reference sequence). Trimming pared 1 base from V and 1 base from J, leaving 5 bases between. These sequences were also reported in another study, on T cells in Graves' hyperthyroidism and ophthalmopathy.

The TCR comes from a woman aged 18-29 years with Graves disease. This chain uses TRBV20-1 with TRBJ2-7, with D tentatively TRBD1 (5 bases). The sequencing here drew on peripheral blood mononuclear cells (PBMCs), taken at new diagnosis, from a patient treated with antithyroid drugs. The CDR3 region has the DNA TGCAGTGCTAGAGGACAGTCCTACGAGCAGTACTTC. It yields the protein CSARGQSYEQYF.